The next 27 T cell receptor beta chains were all read from a single sample in a study of long-term antiretroviral therapy in people with HIV. Researchers report immunoSEQ v3.0 was run at survey level. Libraries were prepared by immunoSEQ multiplex PCR; TCRdb keeps only in-frame clonotypes and omits some of them. The sample consists of about 40,000 clones, roughly nine tenths of them appearing once. Sequenced material: unsorted PBMCs, taken 1.2 years after starting antiretroviral therapy. Source of these receptors: a woman aged 50 to 60 with HIV.

The chain has TRBV29-1 and TRBJ2-5; D is uncertain. The CDR3 extends over 12 amino acids. Germline CDR1 and CDR2: SQVTM and ANQGSEA. The V gene lost 4 bases and the J gene lost 3 bases, with 9 bases spanning the gap. The CDR3 reads CSVATNEETQYF. The CDR3 coding sequence is TGCAGCGTTGCGACGAATGAAGAGACCCAGTACTTC.

This rearrangement joins TRBV5-1 to TRBJ2-4, with TRBD1 matching over 10 bases. Germline CDR1 and CDR2: SGHRS and YFSETQ. This CDR3 contains 18 residues. V was clipped by 2 bases and J by 7 bases; unmatched bases: 15. This CDR3 is CASSLTEERQGAWNIQYF. DNA for the CDR3: TGCGCCAGCAGCTTAACCGAGGAGCGACAGGGGGCCTGGAACATTCAGTACTTC.

The chain uses TRBV9 and TRBJ2-2; 11 bases are shared with TRBD1. Germline trimming cut 4 bases from V and 5 bases from J; bases unmatched to any gene: 7. The CDR3 runs 16 residues. Germline CDR1 SGDLS, CDR2 YYNGEE. The CDR3 sequence is CASSSGTGGWTGELFF. CDR3 sequence (DNA): TGTGCCAGCAGCAGCGGGACAGGGGGATGGACCGGGGAGCTGTTTTTT. The complete variable domain, with remaining parts taken from reference TRBV9 and TRBJ2-2, reads DSGVTQTPKHLITATGQRVTLRCSPRSGDLSVYWYQQSLDQGLQFLIQYYNGEERAKGNILERFSAQQFPDLHSELNLSSLELGDSALYFCASSSGTGGWTGELFFGEGSRLTVL.

The chain couples TRBV19 to TRBJ1-2; D gene unclear. Germline lookup yields CDR1 LNHDA and CDR2 SQIVND (reference sequence). The length of the CDR3 is 13 residues. Trimming took off 7 bases at V and 2 bases at J, with 11 bases between the two ends. CDR3 loop: CASKEVPNYGYTF. CDR3 in DNA: TGTGCCAGTAAGGAGGTTCCAAACTATGGCTACACCTTC.

V gene TRBV6-5 combines with J gene TRBJ2-5, with D possibly being TRBD1 (6 bases). The CDR3 extends over 14 amino acids. The V end was cut by 5 bases, the J end by 6 bases, with 16 bases between. In germline, CDR1 is MNHEY, CDR2 SVGAGI. In nucleotides, the CDR3 is TGTGCCAGCAGTCTTACAGGGCCGGAAAAGACCCAGTACTTC. Amino acids: CASSLTGPEKTQYF.

The chain recombines TRBV6-1 with TRBJ2-1; 9 positions agree with TRBD1. The CDR3 totals 15 residues. CDR1 is MNHNS and CDR2 is SASEGT in the germline V gene. Germline trimming cut 8 bases from V and 10 bases from J; bases unmatched to any gene: 15. CDR3 coding DNA: TGTGCCAGCCTCGATTTACAGGGGGCGCTTGGGGAGCAGTTCTTC. Translated: CASLDLQGALGEQFF.

CDR3 region: CASSRGQIDEQFF. The CDR3 coding sequence is TGTGCCAGCAGCAGGGGTCAGATCGATGAGCAGTTCTTC. This sequence joins TRBV7-6 and TRBJ2-1, with a possible D match to TRBD1 (5 bases). V gave up 5 bases and J gave up 8 bases, with 13 bases separating them. In germline, CDR1 is SGHVS, CDR2 FNYEAQ. The CDR3 covers 13 residues. The full variable domain, its missing parts supplied by reference TRBV7-6 and TRBJ2-1, is GAGVSQSPRYKVTKRGQDVALRCDPISGHVSLYWYRQALGQGPEFLTYFNYEAQQDKSGLPNDRFSAERPEGSISTLTIQRTEQRDSAMYRCASSRGQIDEQFFGPGTRLTVL.

A remark on this clone: Other DNA variants within this sample encode the same CDR3. This sequence joins TRBV30 and TRBJ2-7; D ambiguous. The CDR3 is made up of 12 amino acids. Germline values: CDR1 GTSNPN, CDR2 SVGIG (reference sequence). V lost 0 bases, J lost 4 bases, and 7 bases lay in between. DNA for the CDR3: TGTGCCTGGAGTGTACGTGGATACGAGCAGTACTTC. This gives the protein CAWSVRGYEQYF.

The J gene is TRBJ2-5, the V gene TRBV4-1; D is unresolved. The CDR3 sequence is 13 residues long. The V end was cut by 2 bases, the J end by 3 bases, with 7 bases between. The V gene's germline CDR1 is MGHRA and CDR2 YSYEKL. The CDR3 loop reads CASSQYIKETQYF. The CDR3 DNA reads TGCGCCAGCAGCCAATATATTAAAGAGACCCAGTACTTC.

Here the CDR3 DNA reads TGTGCCAGCAGTGCTTTAAGGGCCACGGTTGGGAAAACCGGGGAGCTGTTTTTT. This translates into CASSALRATVGKTGELFF. The gene calls are TRBV2 and TRBJ2-2; D unresolved. CDR1 SNHLY and CDR2 FYNNEI come from the germline V gene. Trimming took off 4 bases at V and 5 bases at J, with 23 bases between the two ends. CDR3 length: 18 amino acids.

The V gene is TRBV11-3, the J gene TRBJ2-3; 11 nucleotides match TRBD2. Germline loops: CDR1 SGHNT, CDR2 YENEEA. The CDR3 totals 17 residues. With V trimmed by 5 bases and J by 4 bases, 11 bases remained unmatched. The CDR3 sequence is CASSLGPGLAGADTQYF. As DNA, the CDR3 is TGTGCCAGCAGCCTGGGGCCTGGACTAGCGGGTGCAGATACGCAGTATTTT. The whole variable domain, filled in from reference TRBV11-3 and TRBJ2-3, reads EAGVVQSPRYKIIEKKQPVAFWCNPISGHNTLYWYLQNLGQGPELLIRYENEEAVDDSQLPKDRFSAERLKGVDSTLKIQPAELGDSAVYLCASSLGPGLAGADTQYFGPGTRLTVL.

V is TRBV6-5 and J is TRBJ1-1, with a weak D call TRBD1 (6 bases). The CDR3 runs 15 residues. V shed 2 bases and J shed 1 base, with 11 bases lying between them. Germline values: CDR1 MNHEY, CDR2 SVGAGI. The CDR3 region is CASSYHTGRNTEAFF. DNA of the CDR3: TGTGCCAGCAGTTACCACACAGGGAGGAACACTGAAGCTTTCTTT.

The V call is TRBV19, the J call TRBJ1-2; D is ambiguous. Trimming left V 6 bases short and J 5 bases short, with 10 bases between. The CDR3 is 12 residues long. The germline CDR1 and CDR2 sequences are LNHDA and SQIVND (reference sequence). DNA for the CDR3: TGTGCCAGTAGGAATGACGTATATGGCTACACCTTC. It translates to CASRNDVYGYTF.

This chain joins TRBV27 and TRBJ2-3; tentative D call: TRBD2 (5 bases). The CDR3 runs to 14 residues. Between the trimmed V and J ends, which lost 7 bases and 4 bases, there was a span of 15 bases. The V gene's germline CDR1 is MNHEY and CDR2 SMNVEV (reference sequence). The CDR3 DNA is TGTGCCAGCACCACCCCGCTAGCCGCAGATACGCAGTATTTT. As protein: CASTTPLAADTQYF.

The chain uses TRBV30 and TRBJ2-6; D remains ambiguous. Germline assignment: CDR1 GTSNPN and CDR2 SVGIG (reference sequence). V was shortened by 2 bases and J by 0 bases, with 8 bases between the two germline ends. The CDR3 loop spans 15 amino acids. The CDR3 nucleotides are TGTGCCTGGAGTATACCCAGCTCTGGGGCCAACGTCCTGACTTTC. Its protein is CAWSIPSSGANVLTF.

V and J are TRBV27 and TRBJ1-2, with D possibly matching TRBD1 (6 bases). Per the germline V gene, CDR1 is MNHEY and CDR2 is SMNVEV (reference sequence). Trimming stripped 0 bases from V and 4 bases from J, with 15 bases between. The length of the CDR3 is 16 residues. CDR3 loop: CASSLSPTGPGYGYTF. In DNA, the CDR3 is TGTGCCAGCAGTTTATCACCCACAGGGCCGGGCTATGGCTACACCTTC.

The chain uses TRBV11-3 and TRBJ2-7, with D unresolved. Trimming took off 3 bases at V and 6 bases at J, with 9 bases between the two ends. Germline CDR1 is SGHNT and CDR2 is YENEEA. The CDR3 is 12 amino acids. Here the CDR3 DNA reads TGTGCCAGCAGCTTTAATTTGGGCGAGCAGTACTTC. It codes for CASSFNLGEQYF.

The CDR3 nucleotides are TGCAGCGGAGCCAACAGAGACTATGGCTACACCTTC. Translation: CSGANRDYGYTF. This chain links TRBV29-1 with TRBJ1-2; D is undetermined. The V gene's germline CDR1 is SQVTM and CDR2 ANQGSEA. The V gene lost 7 bases and the J gene lost 3 bases, with 12 bases spanning the gap. This CDR3 is 12 amino acids long.

The rearrangement joins TRBV30 to TRBJ2-5; TRBD1 is a possible D gene (6 bases). The CDR3 consists of 13 residues. Germline lookup yields CDR1 GTSNPN and CDR2 SVGIG (reference sequence). V was cut by 2 bases and J by 5 bases, with 12 bases left in between. CDR3: CAWSTGTRETQYF. CDR3 DNA: TGTGCCTGGAGTACCGGGACAAGGGAGACCCAGTACTTC. Based on the CDR3 plus reference TRBV30 and TRBJ2-5, the full variable domain is SQTIHQWPATLVQPVGSPLSLECTVEGTSNPNLYWYRQAAGRGLQLLFYSVGIGQISSEVPQNLSASRPQDRQFILSSKKLLLSDSGFYLCAWSTGTRETQYFGPGTRLLVL.

V usage is TRBV5-4 and J usage is TRBJ2-5; a weak D match, TRBD2 (7 bases). The germline gives CDR1 SGHNT, CDR2 YYREEE (reference sequence). Trimming pared 4 bases from V and 2 bases from J, leaving 18 bases between. The CDR3 sequence is 16 residues long. This chain's CDR3 is CASSLPIGGPQETQYF. The CDR3 bases are TGTGCCAGCAGCCTTCCCATCGGGGGGCCACAAGAGACCCAGTACTTC.

J is TRBJ2-1 and V is TRBV19; TRBD1 aligns across 8 bases. The CDR3 spans 15 residues. Germline V CDR1 and CDR2: LNHDA, SQIVND (reference sequence). Germline trimming cut 4 bases from V and 3 bases from J; bases unmatched to any gene: 5. CDR3 amino acids: CASSKSTGGYNEQFF. The DNA for the CDR3 is TGTGCCAGTAGTAAGAGTACAGGGGGCTACAATGAGCAGTTCTTC.

The chain links TRBV15 to TRBJ2-7; TRBD1 agrees at 7 bases. The CDR3 consists of 14 residues. The ends lost 0 bases at V and 1 base at J; junction bases unmatched: 0. The germline V gene has CDR1 LNHNV and CDR2 YYDKDF (reference sequence). This CDR3 is CATSRDRGSYEQYF. CDR3 DNA sequence: TGTGCCACCAGCAGAGACAGGGGGTCCTACGAGCAGTACTTC.

V and J are TRBV6-4 and TRBJ1-6, with D unclear. The germline V and J ends were trimmed by 0 bases and 5 bases, with 8 bases remaining between them. CDR3 length equals 15 residues. In germline, CDR1 is MRHNA, CDR2 SNTAGT. DNA of the CDR3: TGTGCCAGCAGTGACTCCGTGGGAAATAATTCACCCCTCCACTTT. Its protein is CASSDSVGNNSPLHF.

This clone has a handful of counts. The V call is TRBV7-9, the J call TRBJ1-2; unclear D gene. Trimming removed 1 base from V and 8 bases from J, with 8 bases in between. This CDR3 comprises 12 residues. Per the germline V gene, CDR1 is SEHNR and CDR2 is FQNEAQ (reference sequence). CDR3 protein: CASSLGGNGYTF. The CDR3 bases are TGTGCCAGCAGCTTAGGAGGGAACGGCTACACCTTC.

The chain uses TRBV30 and TRBJ1-4, with TRBD1 as a possible D gene (6 bases). Germline lookup yields CDR1 GTSNPN and CDR2 SVGIG (reference sequence). The V gene lost 2 bases and the J gene lost 7 bases, with 8 bases spanning the gap. The CDR3 spans 12 residues. CDR3 loop: CAWSPQGEKLFF. The CDR3 region has the DNA TGTGCCTGGAGTCCACAGGGTGAAAAACTGTTTTTT.

The chain employs TRBV5-1 and TRBJ2-7; TRBD1 matches at 9 bases. Germline V CDR1 and CDR2: SGHRS, YFSETQ. V shed 3 bases, J shed 5 bases, and the junction held 6 bases outside the gene matches. CDR3 length: 14 amino acids. The CDR3 protein is CASSSGQGPHEQYF. In DNA, the CDR3 is TGCGCCAGCAGCTCCGGACAGGGGCCCCACGAGCAGTACTTC.

This clone turned up a few times. CDR3 protein: CASSLPKGVTEAFF. CDR3 in DNA: TGTGCCAGCAGCTTGCCGAAAGGGGTTACTGAAGCTTTCTTT. V gene TRBV5-5 combines with J gene TRBJ1-1; tentatively, D is TRBD1 (5 bases). V was clipped by 1 base and J by 5 bases, with 12 bases between them. The CDR3 is made up of 14 amino acids. Germline CDR1 SGHKS, CDR2 YYEKEE (reference sequence). Based on the CDR3 plus reference TRBV5-5 and TRBJ1-1, the full variable domain is DAGVTQSPTHLIKTRGQQVTLRCSPISGHKSVSWYQQVLGQGPQFIFQYYEKEERGRGNFPDRFSARQFPNYSSELNVNALLLGDSALYLCASSLPKGVTEAFFGQGTRLTVV.